These 27 T cell receptor beta chains were sequenced from one sample in a study of T cell responses to AZD1222 COVID-19 vaccine. Repertoires were generated with immunoSEQ multiplex PCR, while TCRdb's copy carries only in-frame clones and drops some. This sample carries 90,000 to 130,000 clones, approximately 94% of them seen once, and the ten largest clones take about 3.1%. The source material was peripheral blood, sampled 28 days after the second AZD1222 dose. The source is an adult who received the AZD1222 COVID-19 vaccine.

The gene calls are TRBV30 and TRBJ1-3, with 7 bases fitting TRBD1. This CDR3 region has 14 residues. Germline V gene sequence: CDR1 GTSNPN, CDR2 SVGIG (reference sequence). The trim removed 4 bases at V and 9 bases at J, leaving 12 bases unmatched. The CDR3 spells CAWKGGQGGGTIYF. The CDR3 bases are TGTGCCTGGAAAGGAGGTCAGGGGGGGGGCACCATATATTTT.

The V call is TRBV6-4, the J call TRBJ2-5; 8 bases match TRBD1. J was trimmed by 5 bases and V by 6 bases; bases with no gene match: 5. CDR1 is MRHNA, CDR2 SNTAGT, per germline. The CDR3 consists of 13 residues. CDR3 bases: TGTGCCAGCAGCCGGGACAGGAGGGAGACCCAGTACTTC. Amino acid sequence: CASSRDRRETQYF.

The chain recombines TRBV5-1 with TRBJ2-1, with 11 bases fitting TRBD2. This CDR3 comprises 16 residues. The ends lost 0 bases at V and 9 bases at J; junction bases unmatched: 8. Looked up from germline, CDR1 is SGHRS and CDR2 is YFSETQ. CDR3 nucleotides: TGCGCCAGCAGCTTGGGACTAGCGGGAAATGTTGGTGAGCAGTTCTTC. Amino acid sequence: CASSLGLAGNVGEQFF.

The rearrangement links TRBV12-3 or TRBV12-4 to TRBJ1-3; D not certain. V lost 2 bases, J lost 1 base, and 0 bases lay in between. The CDR3 has 12 amino acids. CDR3 nucleotide sequence: TGTGCCAGCAGTTTATCTGGAAACACCATATATTTT. Translating it yields CASSLSGNTIYF.

V is TRBV6-5 and J is TRBJ2-7; D is unclear. Germline lookup yields CDR1 MNHEY and CDR2 SVGAGI. The CDR3 is 13 residues long. V lost 5 bases, J lost 3 bases, and 11 bases lay in between. The CDR3 nucleotides read TGTGCCAGCAGTCGGGCAGGTTTCTACGAGCAGTACTTC. Translating gives CASSRAGFYEQYF.

The rearrangement uses TRBV13 and TRBJ2-2; D is perhaps TRBD2 (5 bases). V was clipped by 0 bases and J by 4 bases, with 12 bases between them. The CDR3 loop spans 16 amino acids. Germline loops: CDR1 PRHDT, CDR2 FYEKMQ (reference sequence). CDR3 region: CASSLGGPAGTGELFF. CDR3 in DNA: TGTGCCAGCAGCTTAGGAGGACCGGCGGGCACCGGGGAGCTGTTTTTT.

CDR3 nucleotide sequence: TGTGCCAGTAGTCCTCGACAGGGAATCTCTGGAAACACCATATATTTT. Translating it yields CASSPRQGISGNTIYF. The chain recombines TRBV19 with TRBJ1-3; 7 nucleotides align to TRBD1. Germline V gene sequence: CDR1 LNHDA, CDR2 SQIVND (reference sequence). V was pared by 5 bases and J by 0 bases, with 7 bases of the junction left unmatched. The CDR3 covers 16 residues.

This chain links TRBV15 with TRBJ2-3, with 8 bases fitting TRBD1. The CDR3 contains 15 residues. V lost 4 bases and J lost 2; bases outside the gene matches: 5. Germline V gene sequence: CDR1 LNHNV, CDR2 YYDKDF (reference sequence). In DNA form, the CDR3 reads TGTGCCACCAGCAAGACAGGGGAGTTCACAGATACGCAGTATTTT. This sequence encodes CATSKTGEFTDTQYF.

The chain has TRBV27 and TRBJ1-5, with D possibly matching TRBD1 (5 bases). V was cut by 3 bases and J by 0 bases, with 12 bases left in between. The CDR3 has 16 amino acids. Germline loops: CDR1 MNHEY, CDR2 SMNVEV (reference sequence). The CDR3 region is CASSFGRGYSNQPQHF. In DNA form, the CDR3 reads TGTGCCAGCAGTTTCGGAAGGGGTTATAGCAATCAGCCCCAGCATTTT.

The chain employs TRBV7-9 and TRBJ2-5; 7 nucleotides line up with TRBD2. CDR1 SEHNR and CDR2 FQNEAQ come from the germline V gene (reference sequence). The junction had 10 bases not matched to a gene; V was cut back by 7 bases and J by 5 bases. The CDR3 spans 14 residues. The CDR3 region is CASTPTGGLETQYF. For the CDR3, the DNA is TGTGCCAGCACCCCGACGGGGGGATTGGAGACCCAGTACTTC.

In DNA, the CDR3 is TGTGCCAGCATCCGGGACAGGAACTATGGCTACACCTTC. It specifies CASIRDRNYGYTF. The chain employs TRBV19 and TRBJ1-2; 8 positions agree with TRBD1. The CDR3 has 13 amino acids. The V segment lost 9 bases and the J segment 2 bases; nucleotides outside the gene matches: 5. Germline-derived CDR1 and CDR2 are LNHDA and SQIVND (reference sequence).

This chain joins TRBV27 and TRBJ2-7, with D possibly being TRBD1 or TRBD2 (5 bases each). This CDR3 spans 16 amino acids. Germline lookup yields CDR1 MNHEY and CDR2 SMNVEV (reference sequence). Trimming left V 5 bases short and J 6 bases short, with 23 bases between. In DNA, the CDR3 is TGTGCCAGCAGTCCCACCTTGGGGGTCTCGACGGGCGAGCAGTACTTC. It is translated as CASSPTLGVSTGEQYF.

A single count supports this clone. The V and J genes are TRBV14 and TRBJ2-3, with D possibly TRBD2 on 6 matching bases. CDR1 is SGHDN, CDR2 FVKESK, per germline. The CDR3 has 16 residues. V was shortened by 5 bases and J by 2 bases, with 17 bases between the two germline ends. The CDR3 here is CASSYRRASDTDTQYF. The CDR3 coding sequence is TGTGCCAGCAGCTATCGAAGGGCTAGCGACACAGATACGCAGTATTTT.

This chain links TRBV27 with TRBJ2-7; D is unresolved. This CDR3 region has 16 residues. Germline lookup yields CDR1 MNHEY and CDR2 SMNVEV (reference sequence). The V end lost 5 bases, the J end lost 0 bases, and 17 bases lay between the germline ends. CDR3 loop: CASSTTVYFSSYEQYF. CDR3 coding DNA: TGTGCCAGCAGTACAACAGTCTACTTCAGCTCCTACGAGCAGTACTTC.

The chain recombines TRBV6-5 with TRBJ1-2; weak D call: TRBD1 (6 bases). Trimming took off 10 bases at V and 6 bases at J, with 18 bases between the two ends. This CDR3 has 13 residues. Germline loops: CDR1 MNHEY, CDR2 SVGAGI. CDR3: CATYGQRGDGYTF. CDR3 coding DNA: TGTGCCACCTATGGACAGAGAGGAGATGGCTACACCTTC.

The chain carries TRBV10-1 and TRBJ1-1, with a possible D match to TRBD1 (5 bases). There are 13 residues in the CDR3. The V end was cut by 7 bases, the J end by 0 bases, with 9 bases between. Germline CDR1 and CDR2: WNHNN and SYGVQD (reference sequence). This CDR3 is CASKGQMNTEAFF. In DNA form, the CDR3 reads TGCGCCAGCAAAGGACAAATGAACACTGAAGCTTTCTTT.

CDR3: CATQQEGTEAFF. In DNA form, the CDR3 reads TGTGCCACCCAACAAGAGGGGACTGAAGCTTTCTTT. The gene calls are TRBV24-1 and TRBJ1-1, with D perhaps TRBD1 (5 bases). The V gene lost 9 bases and the J gene lost 5 bases, with 12 bases spanning the gap. The CDR3 sequence is 12 residues long. CDR1 is KGHDR, CDR2 SFDVKD, per germline.

The rearrangement joins TRBV10-1 to TRBJ2-6; D remains unclear. This CDR3 comprises 15 residues. V gave up 4 bases and J gave up 0 bases, with 7 bases separating them. Germline V gene data show CDR1 as WNHNN and CDR2 as SYGVQD (reference sequence). The CDR3: CASSGGDSGANVLTF. The DNA for the CDR3 is TGCGCCAGCAGTGGTGGCGACTCTGGGGCCAACGTCCTGACTTTC.

The genes are TRBV29-1 and TRBJ2-2; D is possibly TRBD2 (6 bases). Germline CDR1 and CDR2: SQVTM and ANQGSEA. The V end was cut by 7 bases, the J end by 17 bases, with 20 bases between. The CDR3 extends over 11 amino acids. The CDR3 region is CSGVLAGEPFF. In DNA form, the CDR3 reads TGCAGCGGCGTACTAGCTGGGGAGCCCTTTTTT.

The chain couples TRBV29-1 to TRBJ2-1, with 9 bases that match TRBD2. In germline, CDR1 is SQVTM, CDR2 ANQGSEA. V gave up 7 bases and J gave up 7 bases; unmatched junction bases: 14. The CDR3 totals 15 residues. In nucleotides, the CDR3 is TGCAGCGCTCGGGTTGGCGGGGGGGCCTTAAATGAGCAGTTCTTC. Translating it yields CSARVGGGALNEQFF.

In this sample, this clone turned up once. The V call is TRBV19, the J call TRBJ1-2; the D is unclear. The CDR3 totals 13 residues. Per the germline V gene, CDR1 is LNHDA and CDR2 is SQIVND (reference sequence). Trimming took off 5 bases at V and 4 bases at J, with 11 bases between the two ends. The chain's CDR3 is CASSESILYGYTF. The CDR3, as DNA: TGTGCCAGTAGTGAGTCTATACTCTATGGCTACACCTTC. Complete variable domain (other parts from reference TRBV19 and TRBJ1-2): DGGITQSPKYLFRKEGQNVTLSCEQNLNHDAMYWYRQDPGQGLRLIYYSQIVNDFQKGDIAEGYSVSREKKESFPLTVTSAQKNPTAFYLCASSESILYGYTFGSGTRLTVV.

This clone was detected only once. The chain couples TRBV3-1 (or the pseudogene TRBV3-2) to TRBJ2-3; TRBD2 agrees at 10 bases. CDR1 and CDR2 from the germline V gene are LGHDT and YNNKEL (reference sequence). This CDR3 comprises 15 residues. V dropped 7 bases and J dropped 3; count of bases not matched to a gene: 7. Here the CDR3 reads CASNKREGRTDTQYF. In nucleotides, the CDR3 is TGTGCCAGCAACAAGCGGGAGGGCCGGACAGATACGCAGTATTTT.

The chain links TRBV9 to TRBJ1-6; TRBD1 matches at 10 bases. The junction had 1 base not matched to a gene; V was cut back by 0 bases and J by 7 bases. The CDR3 contains 15 residues. CDR1 SGDLS and CDR2 YYNGEE come from the germline V gene. Here the CDR3 reads CASSVATGGNSPLHF. The CDR3 DNA reads TGTGCCAGCAGCGTAGCGACAGGGGGCAATTCACCCCTCCACTTT.

The J gene is TRBJ2-7, the V gene TRBV12-3 or TRBV12-4; D uncertain. The length of the CDR3 is 11 residues. V gave up 2 bases and J gave up 3 bases, with 2 bases separating them. CDR3 loop: CASSLYYEQYF. Here the CDR3 DNA reads TGTGCCAGCAGTTTATACTACGAGCAGTACTTC.

This chain connects TRBV19 to TRBJ1-6; D call uncertain. This CDR3 is built from 15 residues. CDR1 LNHDA and CDR2 SQIVND come from the germline V gene (reference sequence). V shed 4 bases and J shed 6 bases, with 13 bases lying between them. CDR3 sequence reads: CASSSFTGVNSPLHF. In DNA, the CDR3 is TGTGCCAGTAGTAGCTTTACCGGGGTTAATTCACCCCTCCACTTT. Full variable domain (remainder filled in from reference TRBV19 and TRBJ1-6): DGGITQSPKYLFRKEGQNVTLSCEQNLNHDAMYWYRQDPGQGLRLIYYSQIVNDFQKGDIAEGYSVSREKKESFPLTVTSAQKNPTAFYLCASSSFTGVNSPLHFGNGTRLTVT.

This chain uses TRBV5-4 with TRBJ1-5; TRBD1 is a possible D gene (5 bases). V lost 3 bases and J 8 bases, leaving 9 bases between the germline ends. The CDR3 spans 12 residues. The germline V gene encodes CDR1 SGHNT and CDR2 YYREEE (reference sequence). This CDR3 is CASSSQGEPQHF. The CDR3 bases are TGTGCCAGCAGCTCCCAGGGAGAGCCCCAGCATTTT.

This clone was recorded only once. The V call is TRBV7-2, the J call TRBJ1-1; D ambiguous. CDR1 is SGHTA, CDR2 FQGNSA, per germline. This CDR3 has 14 amino acids. Trimming cost V 5 bases and J 1 base, with 11 bases left between them. The CDR3 is CASSPQVGNTEAFF. The CDR3 bases are TGTGCCAGCAGCCCTCAGGTGGGGAACACTGAAGCTTTCTTT.